The present entry profiles one T cell receptor (beta chain) with its context. The CDR3 covers 15 residues. Trimming cost V 1 base and J 1 base, with 12 bases left between them. The germline gives CDR1 SQVTM, CDR2 ANQGSEA. The authors' total RNA extraction used unfractionated whole blood. MiXCR was run by TCRdb on the 5' RACE reads, yielding one entry per CDR3 protein. Among 120,000 to 150,000 distinct CDR3 sequences listed, roughly 4.1% were seen once. This sample was taken from a study of human T cells and chemical hapten exposure. The clonotype originates from a female donor in good health. The rearrangement uses TRBV29-1 and TRBJ2-3; D ambiguous. Written as DNA, the CDR3 is TGCAGCGTTGAAGGGTGGGGTAGACGCACAGATACGCAGTATTTT. Protein: CSVEGWGRRTDTQYF.